The rows below give T cell receptor beta chains drawn from one sample of a study of Graves' ophthalmopathy and Graves' hyperthyroidism. TCRdb fed the multiplex PCR reads into MiXCR, producing one record per CDR3 protein. Among about 620,000 distinct CDR3 sequences listed, about 20% were seen once. Sequencing was performed on peripheral blood. These receptors were collected from a woman aged 18-29 years with stable Graves' hyperthyroidism. Some clones in this sample may be carry-over from other donors' samples. Both conserved end residues are part of each CDR3. A D gene is named only where the DNA matches it firmly. Rows give clone size only sometimes, using once, few, many, or a class for an expanded clone.

abundance	d_gene	v_gene	j_gene	CDR3aa	CDR3nt
many	NA	TRBV6-1	TRBJ2-5	CASSEWRNQETQYF	TGTGCCAGCAGTGAGTGGAGGAACCAAGAGACCCAGTACTTC
few	NA	TRBV6-5	TRBJ2-7	CASSYGDRGKQYF	TGTGCCAGCAGTTACGGGGATAGGGGAAAGCAGTACTTC
many	NA	TRBV12-3/TRBV12-4	TRBJ1-2	CASSFVGNAGYTF	TGTGCCAGCAGTTTCGTAGGAAATGCGGGCTACACCTTC
NA	TRBD1	TRBV2	TRBJ2-7	CASSKSGTVIYEQYF	TGTGCCAGCAGTAAATCCGGGACAGTAATCTACGAGCAGTACTTC
many	NA	TRBV19	TRBJ2-7	CASSIDGVNEQYF	TGTGCCAGTAGTATCGATGGGGTAAACGAGCAGTACTTT
NA	NA	TRBV20-1	TRBJ2-5	CSARPPLGRRYQETQYF	TGCAGTGCTAGGCCCCCTCTGGGCCGTAGGTACCAAGAGACCCAGTACTTC
NA	NA	TRBV11-1	TRBJ1-1	CASSSPRTGPMNTEAFF	TGTGCCAGCAGTTCTCCTAGGACGGGGCCGATGAACACTGAAGCTTTCTTT
NA	NA	TRBV3-1	TRBJ2-5	CASSQAFLYTGETQYF	TGTGCCAGCAGCCAAGCATTCCTTTACACGGGAGAGACCCAGTACTTC
many	NA	TRBV7-2	TRBJ1-1	CASSLDSRTEAFF	TGTGCCAGCAGCCTAGACAGTCGGACTGAAGCTTTCTTT
many	TRBD1	TRBV10-2	TRBJ1-5	CASRTGTGSVQPQHF	TGCGCCAGCAGGACCGGGACAGGGAGTGTTCAGCCCCAGCATTTT
NA	NA	TRBV11-1	TRBJ2-6	CASSSYPPPGAGANVLTF	TGTGCCAGCAGCTCGTATCCCCCCCCAGGGGCTGGGGCCAACGTCCTGACTTTC
NA	NA	TRBV2	TRBJ2-5	CASSEQVSLSETQYF	TGTGCCAGCAGTGAGCAGGTCTCCTTGTCGGAGACCCAGTACTTC
few	NA	TRBV28	TRBJ2-5	CAAEEGGPGETQYF	TGTGCCGCGGAGGAGGGGGGGCCCGGAGAGACCCAGTACTTC
few	NA	TRBV25-1	TRBJ2-2	CASSETATNTGELFF	TGTGCCAGCAGTGAGACAGCCACGAACACCGGGGAGCTGTTTTTT
NA	TRBD1	TRBV20-1	TRBJ2-2	CSALFRDRGPGELFF	TGCAGTGCTCTGTTCCGGGACAGGGGGCCTGGGGAGCTGTTTTTT
many	NA	TRBV28	TRBJ1-1	CASSFPIATEAFF	TGTGCCAGCAGTTTTCCTATTGCCACTGAAGCTTTCTTT
many	NA	TRBV29-1	TRBJ2-5	CSVEEETQYF	TGCAGCGTTGAAGAGGAGACCCAGTACTTC
many	NA	TRBV20-1	TRBJ1-3	CSARGQGYTIYF	TGCAGTGCTAGAGGGCAGGGATACACCATATATTTT
many	TRBD2	TRBV27	TRBJ2-7	CASSFSFRTSGNPIFYEQYF	TGTGCCAGCAGTTTTTCTTTCCGGACTAGCGGTAATCCAATTTTCTACGAGCAGTACTTC
many	TRBD1	TRBV10-3	TRBJ1-1	CANTQGANTEAFF	TGTGCCAACACACAGGGGGCAAACACTGAAGCTTTCTTT
NA	NA	TRBV30	TRBJ1-2	CAWSVPGLLRGYTF	TGTGCCTGGAGTGTCCCCGGGTTGCTACGAGGCTACACCTTC
many	TRBD2	TRBV6-4	TRBJ2-7	CASSRSRTSGSIYEQYF	TGTGCCAGCAGTCGATCGCGGACTAGCGGGAGTATCTACGAGCAGTACTTC
many	NA	TRBV29-1	TRBJ2-7	CSVEEPGRNEQYF	TGCAGCGTTGAAGAGCCCGGGCGGAACGAGCAGTACTTC
NA	TRBD1	TRBV27	TRBJ1-2	CASGPTGPYFYGYTF	TGTGCCAGCGGCCCGACAGGGCCTTATTTCTATGGCTACACCTTC
many	NA	TRBV30	TRBJ1-6	CAWSGGSSYNSPLHF	TGTGCCTGGAGTGGGGGGAGCTCCTATAATTCACCCCTCCACTTT
few	NA	TRBV14	TRBJ1-3	CASSPLGPGNTIYF	TGTGCCAGCAGCCCCTTGGGGCCCGGAAACACCATATATTTT
many	NA	TRBV7-9	TRBJ1-3	CASSAFSGNTIYF	TGTGCCAGCAGCGCCTTCTCTGGAAACACCATATATTTT
many	NA	TRBV29-1	TRBJ1-2	CSVEGWQNRDGYTF	TGCAGCGTTGAAGGTTGGCAGAATAGAGATGGCTACACCTTC
many	NA	TRBV19	TRBJ1-5	CASSKDGRLYSNQPQHF	TGTGCCAGTAGTAAGGACGGCAGACTTTATAGCAATCAGCCCCAGCATTTT
NA	NA	TRBV6-1	TRBJ1-2	CASSRTSAYGYTF	TGTGCCAGCAGCCGTACGTCGGCCTATGGCTACACCTTC
NA	NA	TRBV12-5	TRBJ2-5	CASGLVLGGFGETQYF	TGTGCTAGTGGTTTGGTCCTTGGGGGATTTGGAGAGACCCAGTACTTC
many	NA	TRBV28	TRBJ2-7	CACNGGSSYEQYF	TGTGCCTGTAACGGAGGGAGCTCCTACGAGCAGTACTTC
many	NA	TRBV10-1	TRBJ1-1	CASRGDENTEAFF	TGCGCCAGCAGAGGGGACGAGAACACTGAAGCTTTCTTT
many	TRBD1	TRBV6-2/TRBV6-3	TRBJ2-7	CASRGTGTGDFEQYF	TGTGCCAGCAGGGGTACCGGGACAGGGGATTTCGAGCAGTACTTC
many	TRBD1	TRBV19	TRBJ1-5	CASSTDSRGLQPQHF	TGTGCCAGTAGTACAGACTCCAGGGGGCTTCAGCCCCAGCATTTT
NA	NA	TRBV6-2/TRBV6-3	TRBJ2-5	CASSYTRDTQRETQYF	TGTGCCAGCAGTTACACCCGGGACACCCAGAGGGAGACCCAGTACTTC
many	TRBD1	TRBV7-8	TRBJ2-7	CASSSKRTGLYEQYF	TGTGCCAGCAGTTCGAAGCGGACAGGGCTTTACGAGCAGTACTTC
many	NA	TRBV20-1	TRBJ1-2	CSAPDRPFYGYTF	TGCAGTGCTCCCGACAGGCCATTCTATGGCTACACCTTC
many	TRBD1	TRBV3-1	TRBJ1-1	CASSQLDRGDTEAFF	TGTGCCAGCAGCCAGCTGGACAGGGGGGACACTGAAGCTTTCTTT
NA	NA	TRBV11-2	TRBJ1-2	CASSHQTRSSF	TGTGCCAGCAGCCACCAGACACGCAGTTCCTTC
NA	TRBD1	TRBV4-1	TRBJ2-7	CASSQPGQGLGRYF	TGCGCCAGCAGCCAGCCGGGACAGGGCCTGGGAAGGTACTTC
many	TRBD1	TRBV5-1	TRBJ2-5	CASSLAGTGVETQYF	TGCGCCAGCAGCTTGGCTGGGACAGGCGTAGAGACCCAGTACTTC
many	TRBD2	TRBV6-4	TRBJ2-7	CASNGPPSAGGLYEQYF	TGTGCCAGCAACGGGCCACCCTCGGCGGGGGGCCTCTACGAGCAGTACTTC
few	NA	TRBV30	TRBJ2-2	CAWSRDRADTGELFF	TGTGCCTGGAGTCGCGACCGGGCCGACACCGGGGAGCTGTTTTTT
NA	TRBD1	TRBV20-1	TRBJ1-5	CSAIRDRDNQPQHF	TGCAGTGCTATCCGGGACAGGGACAATCAGCCCCAGCATTTT
once	TRBD2	TRBV12-3/TRBV12-4	TRBJ2-2	CAASRGTNTGELFF	TGTGCCGCCTCGCGGGGGACGAACACCGGGGAGCTGTTTTTT
many	TRBD1	TRBV6-2/TRBV6-3	TRBJ1-6	CASSRGTAASSPLHF	TGTGCCAGCAGCCGAGGGACAGCCGCCAGTTCACCCCTCCACTTT
NA	TRBD1	TRBV19	TRBJ2-5	CASSWGRGSPQETQYF	TGTGCCAGTAGTTGGGGCAGGGGGTCCCCCCAAGAGACCCAGTACTTC
many	NA	TRBV28	TRBJ2-7	CASSLGSLAYEQYF	TGTGCCAGCAGTCTAGGGTCCTTGGCTTACGAGCAGTACTTC
NA	NA	TRBV2	TRBJ1-5	CASSEVGAEDNQPQHF	TGTGCCAGCAGTGAGGTGGGGGCGGAGGACAATCAGCCCCAGCATTTT
many	TRBD1	TRBV4-1	TRBJ1-5	CASSQGTGGVKPQHF	TGCGCCAGCAGCCAAGGGACAGGGGGTGTTAAGCCCCAGCATTTT
few	NA	TRBV28	TRBJ2-5	CASSSIRFQETQYF	TGTGCCAGCAGTTCCATCAGATTCCAAGAGACCCAGTACTTC
many	NA	TRBV24-1	TRBJ2-5	CATSDTGTTETQYF	TGTGCCACCAGTGATACCGGGACGACGGAGACCCAGTACTTC
many	TRBD1	TRBV13	TRBJ2-7	CASSFRGTGIHEQYF	TGTGCCAGCAGCTTCCGAGGGACAGGGATCCACGAGCAGTACTTC
few	NA	TRBV5-1	TRBJ1-5	CASSTPGHRRGNQPQHF	TGCGCCAGCAGCACACCGGGACATCGCCGGGGCAATCAGCCCCAGCATTTT